This entry is about one T cell receptor (beta chain). There is no known antigen for this receptor. Base quality data are lacking; no much larger clone is found one base away. These data belong to a study of technical replicates of blood from a few donors (dated by TCRdb to about 2017). Libraries came from the immunoSEQ multiplex PCR assay. Held by TCRdb, this immuneACCESS table contains in-frame sequences only and omits some clones. Under half of the omission traces to an unresolved V gene where checked; the cause of the rest is unknown. The sample records about 84,000 clones, approximately 97% of which are singletons. The ten largest clones capture 0.15% to 0.2% of the sample. V trim: 5 bases; J trim: 7 bases; unmatched bases: 8. Counted from cysteine to phenylalanine, this CDR3 has 15 amino acids. Left in the record is the CDR3 DNA by itself, 45 bases read in frame from the first base. The germline V gene yields SGHTA for CDR1 and FQGNSA for CDR2.

The receptor comes from a human donor in good health. The sequence joins TRBV7-2 to TRBJ2-1, with TRBD2 identical over 10 junction bases. Sequences were obtained from T cells isolated from PBMCs. The sequenced DNA: TGTGCCAGCAGCGCCAGCGGGAGGGGCGGTAATGAGCAGTTCTTC. It translates as CASSASGRGGNEQFF.